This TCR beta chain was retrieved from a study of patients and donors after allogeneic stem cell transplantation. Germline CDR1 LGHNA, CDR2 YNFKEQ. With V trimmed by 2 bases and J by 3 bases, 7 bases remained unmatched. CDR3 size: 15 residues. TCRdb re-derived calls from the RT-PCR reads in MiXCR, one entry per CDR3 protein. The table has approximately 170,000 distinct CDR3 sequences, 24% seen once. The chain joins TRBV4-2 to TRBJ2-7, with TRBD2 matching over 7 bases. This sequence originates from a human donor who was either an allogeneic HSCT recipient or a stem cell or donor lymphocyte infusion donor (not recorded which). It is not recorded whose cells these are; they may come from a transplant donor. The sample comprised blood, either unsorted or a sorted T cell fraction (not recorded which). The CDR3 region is CASSQNLLAVYEQYF. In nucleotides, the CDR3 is TGTGCCAGCAGCCAAAATTTGCTAGCGGTCTACGAGCAGTACTTC.